These 27 T cell receptor beta chains originate from one sample sequenced in a study of Ad26.COV2.S vaccination and SARS-CoV-2 variants. The treatment: roughly 20 received Ad26.COV2.S at low or high dose, single or two shots; about 5 received placebo; per-sample allocation not given. All samples were drawn on day 63, counting from the first vaccine or placebo injection. Sequencing was performed with immunoSEQ multiplex PCR; in TCRdb, only in-frame clones are kept and a portion is missing. Seen here are fewer than 500,000 clones, roughly 87% observed once, and the top ten hold around 4.5%. The source material was peripheral blood, sampled in a trial of Ad26.COV2.S vaccine versus placebo. All receptors come from a person between 18 and 65 years old who received the Ad26.COV2.S COVID-19 vaccine or a placebo.

The chain couples TRBV7-6 to TRBJ1-2; D remains ambiguous. The CDR3 loop spans 15 amino acids. Between the trimmed V and J ends, which lost 2 bases and 1 base, there was a span of 11 bases. Germline V CDR1 and CDR2: SGHVS, FNYEAQ. CDR3 in amino acids: CASSLTAGYNYGYTF. CDR3 coding DNA: TGTGCCAGCAGCTTAACCGCTGGGTATAACTATGGCTACACCTTC.

This chain links TRBV4-1 with TRBJ1-5; maybe TRBD1 (5 bases). This CDR3 has 15 residues. The V end lost 0 bases, the J end lost 11 bases, and 17 bases lay between the germline ends. Germline V gene sequence: CDR1 MGHRA, CDR2 YSYEKL. The CDR3 here is CASSQEGTSLGSQHF. In DNA form, the CDR3 reads TGCGCCAGCAGCCAAGAGGGGACTTCCCTTGGGTCCCAGCATTTT.

The V and J genes are TRBV28 and TRBJ2-1; 8 positions agree with TRBD2. In germline, CDR1 is MDHEN, CDR2 SYDVKM. With V trimmed by 3 bases and J by 8 bases, 9 bases remained unmatched. The CDR3 is made up of 15 amino acids. The CDR3 DNA follows: TGTGCCAGCAGTTTGGGGGGGACTAGAATGGATGAGCAGTTCTTC. Protein product: CASSLGGTRMDEQFF.

V gene TRBV28 combines with J gene TRBJ1-6; tentative D call: TRBD1 (6 bases). Trimming removed 5 bases at V and 4 bases at J, with 18 bases between. CDR1 and CDR2 from the germline V gene are MDHEN and SYDVKM. The CDR3 is 17 amino acids. The CDR3 protein is CASSTSGQILYNSPLHF. CDR3 DNA: TGTGCCAGCAGTACCTCCGGACAGATCCTATATAATTCACCCCTCCACTTT. The variable domain in full, completed from reference TRBV28 and TRBJ1-6, reads DVKVTQSSRYLVKRTGEKVFLECVQDMDHENMFWYRQDPGLGLRLIYFSYDVKMKEKGDIPEGYSVSREKKERFSLILESASTNQTSMYLCASSTSGQILYNSPLHFGNGTRLTVT.

The chain recombines TRBV10-3 with TRBJ2-5; 8 bases are shared with TRBD2. The CDR3 length is 14 residues. Looked up from germline, CDR1 is ENHRY and CDR2 is SYGVKD. J was trimmed by 5 bases and V by 4 bases; bases with no gene match: 6. The CDR3: CAISAPGGSETQYF. The CDR3 nucleotides read TGTGCCATCAGTGCCCCGGGAGGGAGTGAGACCCAGTACTTC.

This clone was found once. The chain uses TRBV9 and TRBJ2-5; perhaps TRBD1 as D (5 bases). Per germline, CDR1 SGDLS and CDR2 YYNGEE. This CDR3 is built from 13 residues. The ends were cut back, 5 bases at V and 4 bases at J, with 12 bases in the middle. CDR3 loop: CASRLQVGETQYF. The CDR3 DNA reads TGTGCCAGCAGACTACAGGTGGGAGAGACCCAGTACTTC.

The genes are TRBV10-3 and TRBJ1-2; 7 nucleotides line up with TRBD1. The germline CDR1 and CDR2 sequences are ENHRY and SYGVKD. CDR3 length: 14 residues. Trimming removed 4 bases from V and 13 bases from J; junction bases left unmatched: 15. CDR3 sequence: CAISGGKGQLNSTF. The CDR3 coding sequence is TGTGCCATCAGTGGAGGGAAGGGACAGCTGAATAGCACCTTC.

J is TRBJ2-5 and V is TRBV28, with 8 positions matching TRBD1. This CDR3 region has 15 residues. Per the germline V gene, CDR1 is MDHEN and CDR2 is SYDVKM. Trimming cost V 2 bases and J 2 bases; bases outside gene matches: 4. CDR3 nucleotide sequence: TGTGCCAGCAGTTTACCTCGACAGGGGCAAGAGACCCAGTACTTC. Translating gives CASSLPRQGQETQYF.

The CDR3 protein is CASSLGRGEQFF. In DNA form, the CDR3 reads TGTGCCAGCAGCCTCGGACGGGGTGAGCAGTTCTTC. The chain employs TRBV27 and TRBJ2-1, with D possibly TRBD2 on 5 matching bases. Trimming pared 6 bases from V and 9 bases from J, leaving 12 bases between. Germline values: CDR1 MNHEY, CDR2 SMNVEV (reference sequence). The CDR3 is 12 residues long.

This chain joins TRBV7-8 and TRBJ2-7; D is undetermined. CDR3 length: 15 amino acids. Per germline, CDR1 SGHVS and CDR2 FQNEAQ. V was cut by 4 bases and J by 4 bases, with 17 bases left in between. CDR3 residues: CASSSSAARNYEQYF. The CDR3 nucleotides are TGTGCCAGCAGCTCGAGCGCGGCACGAAATTACGAGCAGTACTTC.

The V call is TRBV28, the J call TRBJ2-7; 8 bases match TRBD1. CDR1 MDHEN and CDR2 SYDVKM come from the germline V gene. CDR3 length: 16 residues. J lost 3 bases, V lost 2 bases, and 9 bases had no gene match. CDR3 loop: CASSLPGQGGLYEQYF. The DNA of the CDR3 is TGTGCCAGCAGTTTACCCGGACAGGGAGGCCTCTACGAGCAGTACTTC.

The CDR3 nucleotides read TGTGCCAGCAGCCAATTTGCGGGAGAAGGACGTTTGACTGAGCAGTTCTTC. This sequence encodes CASSQFAGEGRLTEQFF. The gene calls are TRBV4-2 and TRBJ2-1, with 7 bases fitting TRBD2. The CDR3 is 17 residues long. Per germline, CDR1 LGHNA and CDR2 YNFKEQ. V lost 2 bases to trimming and J lost 9 bases; unmatched junction nucleotides: 16.

This chain links TRBV19 with TRBJ2-2; D is possibly TRBD1 (6 bases). Trimming shortened V by 7 bases and J by 1 base, and 13 bases separated the two germline ends. CDR3 length equals 15 residues. Looked up from germline, CDR1 is LNHDA and CDR2 is SQIVND (reference sequence). The CDR3 is CASNAGALNTGELFF. The CDR3 DNA follows: TGTGCCAGTAACGCAGGGGCCCTGAACACCGGGGAGCTGTTTTTT.

V is TRBV3-1 (or the pseudogene TRBV3-2) and J is TRBJ2-1; D is undetermined. There are 13 residues in the CDR3. The germline V gene has CDR1 LGHDT and CDR2 YNNKEL (reference sequence). Trimming took 3 bases from V and 5 from J, leaving 8 bases between them. The CDR3 loop is CASSQYTNNEQFF. The CDR3, as DNA: TGTGCCAGCAGCCAGTATACTAACAATGAGCAGTTCTTC.

This clone occurred once. The V gene is TRBV24-1, the J gene TRBJ1-2; a weak D match, TRBD1 (5 bases). The CDR3 runs to 13 residues. Germline values: CDR1 KGHDR, CDR2 SFDVKD. V was shortened by 7 bases and J by 4 bases, with 12 bases between the two germline ends. The CDR3 is CATSTGAFYGYTF. For the CDR3, the DNA is TGTGCCACCAGCACCGGGGCCTTCTATGGCTACACCTTC.

A note on this clone: Different DNA sequences within this sample yield the same CDR3. The chain couples TRBV7-2 to TRBJ1-5; 7 nucleotides agree with TRBD1. Germline-derived CDR1 and CDR2 are SGHTA and FQGNSA. The CDR3 is made up of 14 amino acids. V shed 5 bases, J shed 7 bases, and the junction held 8 bases outside the gene matches. The CDR3 loop reads CASSLRQGAQPQHF. The CDR3 DNA reads as TGTGCCAGCAGCCTCCGACAGGGAGCCCAGCCCCAGCATTTT.

The gene calls are TRBV15 and TRBJ2-7; 11 bases are shared with TRBD2. The CDR3 length is 15 residues. The junction had 3 bases not matched to a gene; V was cut back by 3 bases and J by 2 bases. Germline V gene data show CDR1 as LNHNV and CDR2 as YYDKDF (reference sequence). This chain's CDR3 is CATSRRLAGTYEQYF. The CDR3 coding sequence is TGTGCCACCAGCAGGAGACTAGCGGGAACCTACGAGCAGTACTTC.

This clone was observed a few times. This CDR3 is CASGGRLSGSTGELFF. In DNA, the CDR3 is TGTGCCAGCGGTGGCCGGTTGAGCGGCTCCACCGGGGAGCTGTTTTTT. The chain recombines TRBV7-8 with TRBJ2-2, with a possible D match to TRBD2 (5 bases). The CDR3 consists of 16 residues. V was pared by 8 bases and J by 4 bases, with 20 bases between. Germline assignment: CDR1 SGHVS and CDR2 FQNEAQ. The whole variable domain, remainder taken from reference TRBV7-8 and TRBJ2-2, is GAGVSQSPRYKVAKRGQDVALRCDPISGHVSLFWYQQALGQGPEFLTYFQNEAQLDKSGLPSDRFFAERPEGSVSTLKIQRTQQEDSAVYLCASGGRLSGSTGELFFGEGSRLTVL.

In regard to this clone: Compared with germline, one end of the junction differs, possibly owing to a read error. The CDR3, as DNA: TGTGCCAGCAGCCTAGCGGGAGACAACGAGCAGTACTTC. Translated: CASSLAGDNEQYF. The rearrangement joins TRBV7-9 to TRBJ2-7, with 10 bases lining up with TRBD2. The CDR3 runs 13 residues. Germline lookup yields CDR1 SEHNR and CDR2 FQNEAQ (reference sequence).

The gene calls are TRBV7-7 and TRBJ2-2, with 9 bases lining up with TRBD2. CDR3 length: 17 amino acids. The V gene end was trimmed by 7 bases and the J gene end by 4 bases; junction bases not matched to a gene: 13. The V gene's germline CDR1 is SSHAT and CDR2 FNYEAQ (reference sequence). This chain's CDR3 is CASTGLTSGTITGELFF. The CDR3 nucleotides are TGTGCCAGCACCGGTCTGACTAGCGGAACAATCACCGGGGAGCTGTTTTTT.

This clone was seen once. V usage is TRBV5-1 and J usage is TRBJ2-7, with TRBD1 matching 8 bases. Looked up from germline, CDR1 is SGHRS and CDR2 is YFSETQ. There are 15 residues in the CDR3. Trimming removed 3 bases from V and 6 bases from J; junction bases left unmatched: 11. The CDR3 is CASSWLDRESGEQYF. The CDR3 region has the DNA TGCGCCAGCAGCTGGTTGGACAGGGAATCAGGCGAGCAGTACTTC.

The chain is built from TRBV10-2 and TRBJ2-1; 7 bases are a match to TRBD2. Germline CDR1 is WSHSY and CDR2 is SAAADI. J was trimmed by 7 bases and V by 0 bases; bases with no gene match: 9. The CDR3 runs 16 residues. The DNA for the CDR3 is TGCGCCAGCAGTGAGTCTGGAGGGAGGGCCGAGAATGAGCAGTTCTTC. Protein product: CASSESGGRAENEQFF.

In its sample, this clone was seen a few times. V gene TRBV27 combines with J gene TRBJ2-2; tentatively, D is TRBD2 (6 bases). Germline CDR1 reads MNHEY; CDR2 reads SMNVEV (reference sequence). The CDR3 loop spans 13 amino acids. With 6 bases removed from V and 7 bases from J, the gap between germline ends came to 12 bases. CDR3 DNA sequence: TGTGCCAGCAGCCTCGGGAGAGGCGGGGAGCTGTTTTTT. Translating gives CASSLGRGGELFF.

The chain has TRBV9 and TRBJ2-3; TRBD2 agrees at 8 bases. The ends lost 0 bases at V and 5 bases at J; junction bases unmatched: 5. The CDR3 extends over 15 amino acids. CDR1 and CDR2 (germline): SGDLS, YYNGEE. Here the CDR3 reads CASSVGAGGGDTQYF. In DNA, the CDR3 is TGTGCCAGCAGCGTAGGGGCGGGAGGAGGAGATACGCAGTATTTT.

The chain couples TRBV11-3 to TRBJ2-3; the match to TRBD2 covers 12 bases. This CDR3 has 17 residues. Per germline, CDR1 SGHNT and CDR2 YENEEA. The V and J ends lost 4 bases and 2 bases, in that order; junction bases with no gene match: 7. CDR3 sequence: CASSSGTSGLNTDTQYF. Written as DNA, the CDR3 is TGTGCCAGCAGCTCCGGGACTAGCGGGTTAAACACAGATACGCAGTATTTT.

The rearrangement joins TRBV5-5 to TRBJ2-1; D is possibly TRBD1 (6 bases). Germline V CDR1 and CDR2: SGHKS, YYEKEE (reference sequence). This CDR3 has 15 residues. V lost 3 bases and J 2 bases, leaving 12 bases between the germline ends. CDR3 amino acids: CASSSDRPPYNEQFF. CDR3 DNA sequence: TGTGCCAGCAGCTCAGACAGGCCCCCCTACAATGAGCAGTTCTTC.

The genes are TRBV6-1 and TRBJ1-5; TRBD1 agrees at 8 bases. The CDR3 consists of 16 residues. Germline V gene data show CDR1 as MNHNS and CDR2 as SASEGT. Unmatched junction bases numbered 12, after V lost 4 bases and J lost 7 bases. The CDR3 DNA sequence: TGTGCCAGCAGTGTCCCCTCAGGACAGGGTTCCCAGCCCCAGCATTTT. Translated: CASSVPSGQGSQPQHF.